Given below is one T cell receptor (beta chain) in context. Its antigen is unidentified. The sample belongs to a study of OX40 agonist ivuxolimab in advanced cancers. Study context: Intravenous ivuxolimab was administered to patients every 2 weeks at 0.01 to 10 mg/kg. Study-level results: Among the lowest peripheral clonal expansion occurred in 0.1-3.0 mg/kg partial responders. The study did not work out the antigen specificity of the expanded peripheral T cells.

The data were produced by immunoSEQ multiplex PCR, yet TCRdb's version contains in-frame clones alone and is incomplete. The sample contains more than 45,000 clones, 65% to 85% of which appear only once. The V and J ends lost 8 bases and 4 bases respectively, with 9 bases between them. Germline CDR1 and CDR2: MNHNS and SASEGT. This CDR3 is built from 11 residues. Blood samples were obtained at baseline, cycle 4 day 1, and cycle 7 day 1. The receptor's source is an adult with an advanced solid tumor such as melanoma, head and neck, liver or kidney cancer. The chain is built from TRBV6-1 and TRBJ2-7; D perhaps matches TRBD1 (5 bases). The sample in question was CD4+ or CD8+ T cells sorted from blood, obtained in a trial of the OX40 agonist ivuxolimab. CDR3 DNA: TGTGCCAGCTATGACAGATACGAGCAGTACTTC. Amino acids: CASYDRYEQYF.